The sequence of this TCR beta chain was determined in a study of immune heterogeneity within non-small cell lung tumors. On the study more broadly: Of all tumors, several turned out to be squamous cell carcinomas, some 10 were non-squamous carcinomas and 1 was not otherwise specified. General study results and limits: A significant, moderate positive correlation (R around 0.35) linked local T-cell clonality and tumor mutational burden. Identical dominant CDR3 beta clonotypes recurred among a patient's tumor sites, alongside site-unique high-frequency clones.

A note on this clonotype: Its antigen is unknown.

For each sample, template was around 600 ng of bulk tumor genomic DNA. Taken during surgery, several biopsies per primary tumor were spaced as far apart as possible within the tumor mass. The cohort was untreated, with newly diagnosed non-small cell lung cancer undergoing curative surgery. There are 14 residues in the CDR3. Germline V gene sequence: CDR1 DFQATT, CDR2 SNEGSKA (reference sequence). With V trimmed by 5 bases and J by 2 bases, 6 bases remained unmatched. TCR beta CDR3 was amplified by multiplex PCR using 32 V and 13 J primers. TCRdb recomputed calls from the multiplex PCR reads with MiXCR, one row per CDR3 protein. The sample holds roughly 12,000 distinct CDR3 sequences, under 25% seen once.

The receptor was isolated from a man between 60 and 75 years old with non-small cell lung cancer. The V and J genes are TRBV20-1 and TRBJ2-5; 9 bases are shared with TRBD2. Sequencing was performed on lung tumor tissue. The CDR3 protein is CSALGAGGQETQYF. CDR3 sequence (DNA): TGCAGTGCTCTGGGGGCGGGGGGGCAAGAGACCCAGTACTTC.